Sequencing of this T cell receptor beta chain was carried out in a study of blood T cells in healthy people across ages. Study-wide results and caveats: Shifts in expanded clonotypes may have been confounded by donor CMV status, which was unknown. PBMC samples, being unsorted, prevented any conclusive comparison of naive and antigen-experienced cells.

The CDR3 totals 13 residues. Trimming removed 1 base from V and 7 bases from J, with 11 bases in between. The germline gives CDR1 SQVTM, CDR2 ANQGSEA. Alongside a J-beta primer mix, a sample-barcoded 5' primer served in a second PCR lasting roughly 6 to 12 cycles. Each cDNA was tagged by a template-switch adaptor containing 12 random nucleotides. TCRdb reprocessed the 5' RACE reads with MiXCR, giving one entry per CDR3 protein. The repertoire has approximately 820,000 distinct CDR3 sequences, under 55% of them found once; the top ten carry about 21%. This clonotype was found once. Antigen: not known. Collection of ten milliliters of peripheral blood was performed for each donor.

The TCR comes from a man aged 55 to 70 in good health. The chain combines TRBV29-1 with TRBJ2-1; D possibly matches TRBD1 or TRBD2 (5 bases each). Specimen: blood. The DNA for the CDR3 is TGCAGCGTTGAAGTGACAGAGGGGAATGAGCAGTTCTTC. As protein: CSVEVTEGNEQFF.